This T cell receptor beta chain was observed in a study of shared clonotypes between healthy human individuals. The ends lost 8 bases at V and 3 bases at J; junction bases unmatched: 6. In germline, CDR1 is LNHDA, CDR2 SQIVND (reference sequence). The length of the CDR3 is 13 residues. Clones were sequenced by immunoSEQ multiplex PCR, and TCRdb holds only the in-frame ones, with some missing. The data hold about 320,000 clones, with around 86% observed a single time. The sequenced sample consisted of memory CD8+ T cells sorted from blood. The sample's subset: CD45RO+ cells pooled with CCR7-negative TemRA cells. The J gene is TRBJ2-7, the V gene TRBV19; TRBD1 matches 8 bases. The sequence was obtained from a young man in good health. The CDR3 reads CASSYGQGYEQYF. For the CDR3, the DNA is TGTGCCAGTTCGTATGGACAGGGCTACGAGCAGTACTTC. The variable domain in full, with the rest retrieved from reference TRBV19 and TRBJ2-7, is DGGITQSPKYLFRKEGQNVTLSCEQNLNHDAMYWYRQDPGQGLRLIYYSQIVNDFQKGDIAEGYSVSREKKESFPLTVTSAQKNPTAFYLCASSYGQGYEQYFGPGTRLTVT.